These 7 T cell receptor beta chains came from one sample sequenced in a study of shared clonotypes between healthy human individuals. Only in-frame clones appear in the TCRdb table, and some are missing; sequencing was by immunoSEQ multiplex PCR. The data contain about 330,000 clones, approximately 79% of them singletons. The sample consisted of memory CD4+ T cells sorted from blood. Subset specified: CD45RA-negative fraction. The origin of the receptors is a man aged 25-45 years in good health.

The J gene is TRBJ2-3, the V gene TRBV2; TRBD1 agrees at 7 bases. Germline V gene data show CDR1 as SNHLY and CDR2 as FYNNEI. V dropped 6 bases and J dropped 5; count of bases not matched to a gene: 5. The CDR3 runs 13 residues. In DNA, the CDR3 is TGTGCCAGCAGCCCGACAGGGAAAGATACGCAGTATTTT. Protein product: CASSPTGKDTQYF. Full variable domain (rest looked up from reference TRBV2 and TRBJ2-3): EPEVTQTPSHQVTQMGQEVILRCVPISNHLYFYWYRQILGQKVEFLVSFYNNEISEKSEIFDDQFSVERPDGSNFTLKIRSTKLEDSAMYFCASSPTGKDTQYFGPGTRLTVL.

This chain joins TRBV28 and TRBJ1-2; TRBD1 agrees at 9 bases. The germline gives CDR1 MDHEN, CDR2 SYDVKM. Trimming cost V 2 bases and J 5 bases; bases outside gene matches: 6. The CDR3 spans 15 residues. The CDR3 region has the DNA TGTGCCAGCAGTTTAAAACAGGGGGCTTTGTATGGCTACACCTTC. Its translation is CASSLKQGALYGYTF.

J is TRBJ2-1 and V is TRBV18, with TRBD1 identical over 8 bases. The CDR3 totals 17 residues. The junction had 9 bases not matched to a gene; V was cut back by 2 bases and J by 3 bases. Germline CDR1 reads KGHSH; CDR2 reads LQKENI. Written as DNA, the CDR3 is TGTGCCAGCTCACCAGCGGTCGGACAGGGTTACTACAATGAGCAGTTCTTC. Protein: CASSPAVGQGYYNEQFF.

This clone is a singleton in its sample. The V and J genes are TRBV6-1 and TRBJ2-3, with a possible D match to TRBD1 (5 bases). This CDR3 has 14 amino acids. Trimming left V 6 bases short and J 1 base short, with 11 bases between. From germline, CDR1 is MNHNS and CDR2 SASEGT. The CDR3: CASRQGWGTDTQYF. The CDR3 DNA follows: TGTGCCAGCAGGCAGGGATGGGGCACAGATACGCAGTATTTT.

The J gene is TRBJ2-7, the V gene TRBV11-2, with 9 bases identical to TRBD1. CDR1 is SGHAT and CDR2 is FQNNGV in the germline V gene. This CDR3 spans 16 amino acids. With 6 bases clipped from V and 6 bases from J, the junction kept 15 bases outside the gene matches. For the CDR3, the DNA is TGTGCCAGCAGGCGTCCGGGACAGGGTAGGGCCGTCGAGCAGTACTTC. It specifies CASRRPGQGRAVEQYF.

The rearrangement joins TRBV25-1 to TRBJ2-7; D is unclear. From germline, CDR1 is MGHDK and CDR2 SYGVNS. The V gene lost 3 bases and the J gene lost 0 bases, with 6 bases spanning the gap. This CDR3 is 13 amino acids long. Here the CDR3 DNA reads TGTGCCAGCAGTGAGGCAGCCTCCTACGAGCAGTACTTC. This sequence encodes CASSEAASYEQYF.

This clone has at least ten counts. The chain links TRBV7-9 to TRBJ2-4; possible D gene TRBD1, 5 bases. The germline V and J ends were trimmed by 3 bases and 4 bases, with 13 bases remaining between them. The CDR3 extends over 15 amino acids. CDR1 is SEHNR, CDR2 FQNEAQ, per germline (reference sequence). DNA of the CDR3: TGTGCCAGCAGCTTCGACTCGACAGTGAAAAACATTCAGTACTTC. This translates into CASSFDSTVKNIQYF.